Sequencing of this T cell receptor beta chain was carried out in a study of T cells in tumors after PD-1 blockade. Turning to the study itself: No patient had prior checkpoint blockade, systemic immunosuppression, or radiotherapy within 4 weeks. Treatment was either pembrolizumab 200 mg every 3 weeks or cemiplimab 350 mg every 2 weeks. During anti-PD-1 treatment, some patients continued daily vismodegib 150 mg. Overall study results and limits: Peripheral recruitment is suggested, as some novel exhausted tumor clones were in pre-treatment blood.

The J segment lost 2 bases and the V segment lost 7 bases, leaving 8 bases of the junction unmatched. Germline CDR1 is SGHTA and CDR2 is FQGNSA. The CDR3 extends over 14 amino acids. A word on this clone: What it binds is unknown.

The table came from immunoSEQ multiplex PCR; TCRdb's copy has only in-frame clones and leaves some out. The sample lists fewer than 50,000 clones, about 85% occurring once. The receptor was isolated from a human donor with basal cell carcinoma. The rearrangement links TRBV7-2 to TRBJ2-7, with TRBD1 matching over 7 bases. The sequencing here drew on PBMCs, taken before anti-PD-1 treatment. The chain's CDR3 is CASKSRDSPYEQYF. CDR3 nucleotide sequence: TGTGCCAGCAAATCCCGGGACAGTCCCTACGAGCAGTACTTC.